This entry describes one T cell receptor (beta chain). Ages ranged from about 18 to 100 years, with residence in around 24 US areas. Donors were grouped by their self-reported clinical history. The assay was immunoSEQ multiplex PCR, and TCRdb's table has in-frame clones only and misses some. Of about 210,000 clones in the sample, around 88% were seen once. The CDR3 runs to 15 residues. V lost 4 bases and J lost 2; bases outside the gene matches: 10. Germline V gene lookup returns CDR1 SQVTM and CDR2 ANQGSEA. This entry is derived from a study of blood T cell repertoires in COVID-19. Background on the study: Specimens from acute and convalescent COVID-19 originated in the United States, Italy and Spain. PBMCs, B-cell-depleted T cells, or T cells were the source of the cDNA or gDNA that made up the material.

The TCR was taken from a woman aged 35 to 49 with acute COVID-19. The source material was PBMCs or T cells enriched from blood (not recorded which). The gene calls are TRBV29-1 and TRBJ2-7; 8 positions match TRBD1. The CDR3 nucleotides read TGCAGCGTTGTACCCCGGGACAGGAGTCCCTACGAGCAGTACTTC. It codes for CSVVPRDRSPYEQYF.